This T cell receptor beta chain is drawn from a study of blood T cell repertoires in COVID-19. Authors' processing steps: Reference gene primers were amplified, and this amplification served to estimate nucleated cell counts. Only in-frame clones appear in the TCRdb table, and some are missing; sequencing was by immunoSEQ multiplex PCR. Clone size and the V and J calls come from that table; the DNA yielded D and trimming. The table has roughly 130,000 clones, about four fifths seen once. V lost 5 bases and J lost 0, with 10 bases in between. This CDR3 region has 14 residues. Germline CDR1 is MDHEN and CDR2 is SYDVKM.

The chain has TRBV28 and TRBJ1-1; perhaps TRBD1 as D (5 bases). The clonotype comes from a man in his forties or fifties with active or convalescent COVID-19. The sample was peripheral blood. The CDR3 protein is CASSPRVMNTEAFF. The CDR3 bases are TGTGCCAGCAGTCCCAGGGTGATGAACACTGAAGCTTTCTTT.